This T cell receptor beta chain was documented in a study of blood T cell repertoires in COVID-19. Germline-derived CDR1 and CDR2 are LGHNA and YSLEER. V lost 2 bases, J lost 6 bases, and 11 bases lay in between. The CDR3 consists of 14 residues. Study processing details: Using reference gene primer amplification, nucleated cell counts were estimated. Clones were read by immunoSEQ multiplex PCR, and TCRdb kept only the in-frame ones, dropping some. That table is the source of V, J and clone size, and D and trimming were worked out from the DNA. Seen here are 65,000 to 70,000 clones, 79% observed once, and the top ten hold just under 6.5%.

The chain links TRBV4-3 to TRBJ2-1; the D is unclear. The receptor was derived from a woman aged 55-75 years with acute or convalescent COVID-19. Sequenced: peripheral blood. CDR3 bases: TGCGCCAGCAGCCAATGGTCCTATAGCAATGAGCAGTTCTTC. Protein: CASSQWSYSNEQFF.